A single sample gave rise to the 22 T cell receptor beta chains below, sequenced in a study of lymphopenia after photon versus proton radiotherapy. The repertoire was sequenced with immunoSEQ multiplex PCR; TCRdb's copy has only in-frame clones and lacks some. The sample lists 35,000 to 40,000 clones, 70% to 90% seen once, with around 3% in the top ten. The sample in question was peripheral blood, obtained from a patient treated with photon-based radiotherapy. These receptors all come from a man aged 50-60 years with gastric cancer.

DNA for the CDR3: TGTGCCAGCAGCGAGACGGATTTGAACACCGGGGAGCTGTTTTTT. Its translation is CASSETDLNTGELFF. The chain links TRBV9 to TRBJ2-2; D gene ambiguous. The CDR3 length is 15 residues. CDR1 SGDLS and CDR2 YYNGEE come from the germline V gene. Trimming pared 3 bases from V and 1 base from J, leaving 10 bases between.

The chain has TRBV19 and TRBJ1-2, with D possibly TRBD1 on 5 matching bases. Germline CDR1 LNHDA, CDR2 SQIVND (reference sequence). The V end was cut by 11 bases, the J end by 6 bases, with 19 bases between. The length of the CDR3 is 13 residues. CDR3 in amino acids: CAVALGDRDGYTF. CDR3 nucleotide sequence: TGTGCCGTCGCGTTGGGGGATAGGGATGGCTACACCTTC.

V and J are TRBV6-6 and TRBJ2-7; 9 nucleotides agree with TRBD1. This CDR3 region has 13 residues. Germline V CDR1 and CDR2: MNHNY, SVGAGI (reference sequence). V trimming: 10 bases; J trimming: 6 bases; junction bases outside the gene matches: 10. The CDR3: CATGGTGSGEQYF. The CDR3 DNA sequence: TGTGCCACTGGAGGGACAGGGAGCGGCGAGCAGTACTTC.

The chain couples TRBV27 to TRBJ2-2; the D is unclear. The CDR3 contains 15 residues. The germline CDR1 and CDR2 sequences are MNHEY and SMNVEV (reference sequence). Between the trimmed V and J ends, which lost 5 bases and 2 bases, there was a span of 12 bases. As DNA, the CDR3 is TGTGCCAGCAGTCCCCGGCCACGTAACACCGGGGAGCTGTTTTTT. This sequence encodes CASSPRPRNTGELFF.

The chain joins TRBV7-9 to TRBJ2-7; 10 bases fit TRBD2. The CDR3 contains 16 residues. CDR1 SEHNR and CDR2 FQNEAQ come from the germline V gene (reference sequence). V gave up 7 bases and J gave up 0 bases; unmatched junction bases: 9. The DNA of the CDR3 is TGTGCCAGCACCCTGACTAGCGGGTTTAGCTCCTACGAGCAGTACTTC. Translation gives CASTLTSGFSSYEQYF.

The chain combines TRBV7-6 with TRBJ2-3; 12 positions match TRBD2. The junction had 4 bases not matched to a gene; V was cut back by 1 base and J by 5 bases. The CDR3 spans 16 residues. CDR1 SGHVS and CDR2 FNYEAQ come from the germline V gene. In DNA form, the CDR3 reads TGTGCCAGCAGCTTAGAGACGGGACTAGCGGGAGATACGCAGTATTTT. Protein sequence: CASSLETGLAGDTQYF.

V usage is TRBV6-1 and J usage is TRBJ1-1, with 7 bases aligning to TRBD1. Trimming took 2 bases from V and 5 from J; bases not matched to a gene: 5. This CDR3 is built from 14 residues. Germline V gene sequence: CDR1 MNHNS, CDR2 SASEGT. The chain's CDR3 is CASSERGRETEAFF. In nucleotides, the CDR3 is TGTGCCAGCAGTGAAAGGGGGCGCGAGACTGAAGCTTTCTTT.

This clone has only one observation. This rearrangement joins TRBV19 to TRBJ1-4; D may be TRBD1 (6 bases). V shed 4 bases and J shed 3 bases, with 12 bases lying between them. The CDR3 length is 15 residues. CDR1 is LNHDA, CDR2 SQIVND, per germline (reference sequence). The CDR3 sequence is CASSTYREPNEKLFF. Written as DNA, the CDR3 is TGTGCCAGTAGTACATACAGGGAGCCTAATGAAAAACTGTTTTTT. Using reference TRBV19 and TRBJ1-4 for the parts outside the CDR3, the full variable domain is DGGITQSPKYLFRKEGQNVTLSCEQNLNHDAMYWYRQDPGQGLRLIYYSQIVNDFQKGDIAEGYSVSREKKESFPLTVTSAQKNPTAFYLCASSTYREPNEKLFFGSGTQLSVL.

This clone was seen only once. The chain couples TRBV6-1 to TRBJ1-1; no clear D gene. The CDR3 consists of 13 residues. V was clipped by 2 bases and J by 3 bases, with 7 bases between them. The germline V gene has CDR1 MNHNS and CDR2 SASEGT. CDR3 sequence (DNA): TGTGCCAGCAGTGAAACTGAGTACACTGAAGCTTTCTTT. Residues: CASSETEYTEAFF.

This rearrangement joins TRBV5-1 to TRBJ2-3, with D possibly matching TRBD2 (5 bases). Trimming cost V 1 base and J 0 bases, with 12 bases left between them. Germline loops: CDR1 SGHRS, CDR2 YFSETQ. The CDR3 is 16 residues long. CDR3 sequence: CASSLWTPASTDTQYF. The CDR3 DNA reads as TGCGCCAGCAGCTTGTGGACTCCAGCTAGCACAGATACGCAGTATTTT.

The chain couples TRBV28 to TRBJ1-1; 7 bases fit TRBD1. V lost 6 bases, J lost 3 bases, and 10 bases stayed unmatched. CDR1 MDHEN and CDR2 SYDVKM come from the germline V gene. The CDR3 loop spans 15 amino acids. CDR3 nucleotides: TGTGCCAGCAGGCGATCGACAGGGTGGGACACTGAAGCTTTCTTT. This gives the protein CASRRSTGWDTEAFF.

This chain uses TRBV27 with TRBJ1-5; D is uncertain. V lost 4 bases to trimming and J lost 5 bases, with 6 bases between them. The CDR3 is made up of 12 amino acids. In germline, CDR1 is MNHEY, CDR2 SMNVEV (reference sequence). The CDR3 coding sequence is TGTGCCAGCAGTTCCCAGGATCAGCCCCAGCATTTT. Its protein is CASSSQDQPQHF.

The chain recombines TRBV4-1 with TRBJ2-1; 9 positions match TRBD2. Germline-derived CDR1 and CDR2 are MGHRA and YSYEKL. The length of the CDR3 is 15 residues. The trim removed 1 base at V and 5 bases at J, leaving 3 bases unmatched. The CDR3 DNA follows: TGCGCCAGCAGCCAAGTACTAGCGGGCGACAATGAGCAGTTCTTC. Its translation is CASSQVLAGDNEQFF.

This sequence joins TRBV30 and TRBJ1-5, with D unresolved. V lost 2 bases to trimming and J lost 0 bases, with 5 bases between them. The CDR3 runs to 13 residues. Germline lookup yields CDR1 GTSNPN and CDR2 SVGIG (reference sequence). This CDR3 reads CAWSLDSNQPQHF. CDR3 nucleotides: TGTGCCTGGAGTCTAGATAGCAATCAGCCCCAGCATTTT. Drawing the rest from reference TRBV30 and TRBJ1-5, the complete variable domain is SQTIHQWPATLVQPVGSPLSLECTVEGTSNPNLYWYRQAAGRGLQLLFYSVGIGQISSEVPQNLSASRPQDRQFILSSKKLLLSDSGFYLCAWSLDSNQPQHFGDGTRLSIL.

This chain uses TRBV29-1 with TRBJ2-5; D is possibly TRBD2 (5 bases). This CDR3 spans 14 amino acids. Between the trimmed V and J ends, which lost 6 bases and 5 bases, there was a span of 19 bases. Germline lookup yields CDR1 SQVTM and CDR2 ANQGSEA. Here the CDR3 DNA reads TGCAGCGTACTAAGACCCGGCGAGGGTGAGACCCAGTACTTC. Translating it yields CSVLRPGEGETQYF.

The chain links TRBV19 to TRBJ1-1, with D tentatively TRBD1 (6 bases). Germline values: CDR1 LNHDA, CDR2 SQIVND (reference sequence). V lost 4 bases, J lost 1 base, and 10 bases lay in between. This CDR3 spans 14 amino acids. CDR3 nucleotide sequence: TGTGCCAGTAGTAGCCCGGGACAGAACACTGAAGCTTTCTTT. Protein sequence: CASSSPGQNTEAFF.

The CDR3 reads CAAYPGASGPHTDTQYF. The CDR3 DNA reads as TGTGCCGCGTACCCTGGAGCTAGCGGGCCTCACACAGATACGCAGTATTTT. The J gene is TRBJ2-3, the V gene TRBV28, with 8 bases that match TRBD2. Germline V gene sequence: CDR1 MDHEN, CDR2 SYDVKM. The CDR3 spans 17 residues. With V trimmed by 11 bases and J by 2 bases, 18 bases remained unmatched.

The CDR3 DNA sequence: TGTGCCAGCAGCAAAGCCCGGGGTCGTGGCGAGCAGTACTTC. Translating gives CASSKARGRGEQYF. The J gene is TRBJ2-7, the V gene TRBV21-1; the table assigns TRBD2, which was not confirmed against the DNA. TRBV21-1 is flagged as a pseudogene. This CDR3 is built from 14 residues.

This clone was seen only once. V gene TRBV14 combines with J gene TRBJ1-2; D is undetermined. V was pared by 0 bases and J by 6 bases, with 17 bases between. The CDR3 covers 16 residues. The germline gives CDR1 SGHDN, CDR2 FVKESK. The CDR3 nucleotides read TGTGCCAGCAGCCAAGATCGCCCCTGGTTTAGCAATGGCTACACCTTC. This sequence encodes CASSQDRPWFSNGYTF.

The chain employs TRBV2 and TRBJ1-1, with 10 bases that match TRBD1. This CDR3 has 18 amino acids. CDR1 SNHLY and CDR2 FYNNEI come from the germline V gene. The ends lost 4 bases at V and 0 bases at J; junction bases unmatched: 11. The CDR3, as DNA: TGTGCCAGCAGTGCTGACAGGGGGCTCGGGGGCATGAACACTGAAGCTTTCTTT. Protein: CASSADRGLGGMNTEAFF.

V and J are TRBV11-3 and TRBJ2-3, with D possibly TRBD2 on 6 matching bases. The V end lost 2 bases, the J end lost 3 bases, and 9 bases lay between the germline ends. Germline V gives CDR1 SGHNT, CDR2 YENEEA. There are 14 residues in the CDR3. The CDR3 reads CASSLSGVTDTQYF. In DNA form, the CDR3 reads TGTGCCAGCAGCTTATCGGGGGTAACAGATACGCAGTATTTT.

The sample holds one count of this clone. The chain links TRBV18 to TRBJ1-4, with 9 nucleotides matching TRBD1. With V trimmed by 6 bases and J by 0 bases, 14 bases remained unmatched. This CDR3 has 19 residues. CDR1 is KGHSH and CDR2 is LQKENI in the germline V gene. In nucleotides, the CDR3 is TGTGCCAGCTCCGACGTAAAGGACAGGGGCACAACAACTAATGAAAAACTGTTTTTT. Its protein product is CASSDVKDRGTTTNEKLFF. Based on the CDR3 plus reference TRBV18 and TRBJ1-4, the full variable domain is NAGVMQNPRHLVRRRGQEARLRCSPMKGHSHVYWYRQLPEEGLKFMVYLQKENIIDESGMPKERFSAEFPKEGPSILRIQQVVRGDSAAYFCASSDVKDRGTTTNEKLFFGSGTQLSVL.